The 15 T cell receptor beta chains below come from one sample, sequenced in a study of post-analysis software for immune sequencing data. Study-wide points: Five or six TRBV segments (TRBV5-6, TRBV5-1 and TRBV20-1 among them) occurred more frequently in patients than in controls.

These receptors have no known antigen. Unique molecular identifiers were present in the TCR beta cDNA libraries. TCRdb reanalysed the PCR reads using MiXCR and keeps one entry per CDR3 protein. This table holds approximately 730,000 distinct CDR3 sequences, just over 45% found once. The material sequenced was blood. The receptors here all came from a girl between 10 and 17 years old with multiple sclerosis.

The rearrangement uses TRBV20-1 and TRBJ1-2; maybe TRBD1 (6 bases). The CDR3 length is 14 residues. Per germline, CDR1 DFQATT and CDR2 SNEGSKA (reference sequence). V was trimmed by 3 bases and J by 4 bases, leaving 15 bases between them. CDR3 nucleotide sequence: TGCAGTGCTAGCCAGTCCCCAGGGGCCTATGGCTACACCTTC. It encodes CSASQSPGAYGYTF.

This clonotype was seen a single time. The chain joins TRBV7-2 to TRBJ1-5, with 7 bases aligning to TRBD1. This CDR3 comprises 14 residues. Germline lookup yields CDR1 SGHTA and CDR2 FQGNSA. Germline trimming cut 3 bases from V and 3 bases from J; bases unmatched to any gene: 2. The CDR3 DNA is TGTGCCAGCAGCTTGGGGACAGTCAATCAGCCCCAGCATTTT. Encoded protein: CASSLGTVNQPQHF.

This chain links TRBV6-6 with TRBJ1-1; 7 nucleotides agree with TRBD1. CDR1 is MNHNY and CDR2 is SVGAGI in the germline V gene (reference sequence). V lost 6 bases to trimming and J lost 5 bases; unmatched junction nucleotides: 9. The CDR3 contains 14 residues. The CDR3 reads CASRPTSDRTEAFF. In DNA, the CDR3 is TGTGCCAGCAGGCCCACGTCGGACAGGACTGAAGCTTTCTTT.

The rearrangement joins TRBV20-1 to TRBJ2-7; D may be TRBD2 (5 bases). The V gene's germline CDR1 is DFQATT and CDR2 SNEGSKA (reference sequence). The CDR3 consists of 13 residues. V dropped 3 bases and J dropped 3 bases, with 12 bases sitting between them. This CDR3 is CSASNGLDYEQYF. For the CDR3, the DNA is TGCAGTGCTAGTAACGGACTTGACTACGAGCAGTACTTC.

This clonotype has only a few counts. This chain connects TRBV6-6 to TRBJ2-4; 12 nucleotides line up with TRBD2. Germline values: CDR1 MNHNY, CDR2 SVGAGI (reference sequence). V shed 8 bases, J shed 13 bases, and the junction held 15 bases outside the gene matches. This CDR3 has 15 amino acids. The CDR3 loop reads CASRSPTSGSSHQYF. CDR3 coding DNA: TGTGCCAGCCGTTCTCCGACTAGCGGGAGCTCCCACCAGTACTTC.

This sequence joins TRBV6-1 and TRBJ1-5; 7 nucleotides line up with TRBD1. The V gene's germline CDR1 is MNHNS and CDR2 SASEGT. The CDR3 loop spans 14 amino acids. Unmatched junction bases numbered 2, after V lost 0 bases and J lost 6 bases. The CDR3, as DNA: TGTGCCAGCAGTGAAGCAAACAGGGGTCAGCCCCAGCATTTT. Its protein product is CASSEANRGQPQHF.

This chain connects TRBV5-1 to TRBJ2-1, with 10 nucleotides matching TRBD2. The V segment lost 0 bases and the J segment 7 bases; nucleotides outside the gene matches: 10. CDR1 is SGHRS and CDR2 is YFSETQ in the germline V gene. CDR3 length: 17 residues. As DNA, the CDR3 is TGCGCCAGCAGCTTGGGGGCTAGCGGGAGATTCTGGAATGAGCAGTTCTTC. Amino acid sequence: CASSLGASGRFWNEQFF.

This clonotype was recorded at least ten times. Here the CDR3 reads CASSPLGNEQFF. The CDR3, as DNA: TGTGCCAGCTCACCATTGGGGAATGAGCAGTTCTTC. This chain uses TRBV18 with TRBJ2-1; D not certain. Trimming removed 2 bases at V and 7 bases at J, with 6 bases between. Per the germline V gene, CDR1 is KGHSH and CDR2 is LQKENI. This CDR3 contains 12 residues.

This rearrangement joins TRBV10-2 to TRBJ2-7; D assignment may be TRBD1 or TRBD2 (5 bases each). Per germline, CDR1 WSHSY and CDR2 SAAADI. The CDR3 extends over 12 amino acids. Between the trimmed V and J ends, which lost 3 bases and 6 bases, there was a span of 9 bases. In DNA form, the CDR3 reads TGCGCCAGCAGTGACAGGGCGGGCGAGCAGTACTTC. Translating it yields CASSDRAGEQYF.

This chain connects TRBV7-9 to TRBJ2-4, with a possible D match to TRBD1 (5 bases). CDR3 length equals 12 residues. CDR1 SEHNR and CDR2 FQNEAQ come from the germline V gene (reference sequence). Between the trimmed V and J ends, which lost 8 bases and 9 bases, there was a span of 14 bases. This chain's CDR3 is CASGPRQGIQYF. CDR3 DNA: TGTGCCAGCGGCCCCCGCCAGGGCATTCAGTACTTC.

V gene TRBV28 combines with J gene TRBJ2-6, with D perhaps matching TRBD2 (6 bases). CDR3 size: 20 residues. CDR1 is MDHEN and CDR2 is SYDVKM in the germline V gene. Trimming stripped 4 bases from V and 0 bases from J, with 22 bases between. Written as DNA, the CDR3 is TGTGCCAGCAGTTCCCACTTGGGGGGATTGAAACTCTCTGGGGCCAACGTCCTGACTTTC. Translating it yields CASSSHLGGLKLSGANVLTF. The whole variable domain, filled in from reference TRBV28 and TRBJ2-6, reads DVKVTQSSRYLVKRTGEKVFLECVQDMDHENMFWYRQDPGLGLRLIYFSYDVKMKEKGDIPEGYSVSREKKERFSLILESASTNQTSMYLCASSSHLGGLKLSGANVLTFGAGSRLTVL.

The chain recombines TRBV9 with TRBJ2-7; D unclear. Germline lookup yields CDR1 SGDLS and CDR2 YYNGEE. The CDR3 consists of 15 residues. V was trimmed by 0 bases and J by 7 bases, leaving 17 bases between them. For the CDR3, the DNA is TGTGCCAGCAGCGTAGATTCCAGCCACCTGAGGGAGCAGTACTTC. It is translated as CASSVDSSHLREQYF.

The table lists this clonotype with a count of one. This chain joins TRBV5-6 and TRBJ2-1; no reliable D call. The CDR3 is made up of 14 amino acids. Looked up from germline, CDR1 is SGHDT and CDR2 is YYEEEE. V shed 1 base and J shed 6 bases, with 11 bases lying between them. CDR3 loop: CASSLSPPGNEQFF. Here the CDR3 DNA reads TGTGCCAGCAGCTTGAGTCCGCCCGGCAATGAGCAGTTCTTC.

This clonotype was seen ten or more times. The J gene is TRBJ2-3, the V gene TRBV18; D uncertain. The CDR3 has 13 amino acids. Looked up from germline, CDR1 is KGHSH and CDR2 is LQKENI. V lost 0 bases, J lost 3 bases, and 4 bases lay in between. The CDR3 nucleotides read TGTGCCAGCTCACCACCAGGGACAGATACGCAGTATTTT. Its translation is CASSPPGTDTQYF.

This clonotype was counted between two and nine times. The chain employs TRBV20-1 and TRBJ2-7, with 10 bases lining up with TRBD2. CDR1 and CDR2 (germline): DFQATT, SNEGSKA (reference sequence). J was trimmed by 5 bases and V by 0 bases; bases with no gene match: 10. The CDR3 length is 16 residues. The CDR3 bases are TGCAGTGCTAGAGATCGATATAGCGGGAGGTACGACGAGCAGTACTTC. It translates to CSARDRYSGRYDEQYF.